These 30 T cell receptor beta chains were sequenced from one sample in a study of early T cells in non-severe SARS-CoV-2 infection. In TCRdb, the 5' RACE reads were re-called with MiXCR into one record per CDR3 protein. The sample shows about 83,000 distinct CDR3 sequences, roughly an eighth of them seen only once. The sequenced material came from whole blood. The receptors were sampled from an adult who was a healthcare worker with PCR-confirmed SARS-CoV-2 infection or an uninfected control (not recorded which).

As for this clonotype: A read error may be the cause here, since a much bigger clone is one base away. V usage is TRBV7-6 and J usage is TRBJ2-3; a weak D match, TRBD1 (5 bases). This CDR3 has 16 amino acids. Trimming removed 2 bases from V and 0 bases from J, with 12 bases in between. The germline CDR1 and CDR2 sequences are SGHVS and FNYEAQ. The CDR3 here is CASSLTQDSSTDTQYF. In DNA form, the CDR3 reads TGTGCCAGCAGCTTAACACAGGATTCTAGCACAGATACGCAGTATTTT.

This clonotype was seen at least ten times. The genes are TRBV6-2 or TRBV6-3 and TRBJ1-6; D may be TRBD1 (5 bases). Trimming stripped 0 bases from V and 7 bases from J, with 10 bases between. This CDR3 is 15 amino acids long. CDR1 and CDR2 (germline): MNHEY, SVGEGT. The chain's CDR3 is CASSYSGTANSPLHF. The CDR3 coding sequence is TGTGCCAGCAGTTACTCTGGGACGGCGAATTCACCCCTCCACTTT.

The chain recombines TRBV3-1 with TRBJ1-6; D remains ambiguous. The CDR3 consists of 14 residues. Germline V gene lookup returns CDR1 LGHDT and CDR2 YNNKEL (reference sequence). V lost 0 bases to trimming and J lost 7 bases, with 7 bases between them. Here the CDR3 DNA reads TGTGCCAGCAGCCAAGAGGGAAAGAATTCACCCCTCCACTTT. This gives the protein CASSQEGKNSPLHF.

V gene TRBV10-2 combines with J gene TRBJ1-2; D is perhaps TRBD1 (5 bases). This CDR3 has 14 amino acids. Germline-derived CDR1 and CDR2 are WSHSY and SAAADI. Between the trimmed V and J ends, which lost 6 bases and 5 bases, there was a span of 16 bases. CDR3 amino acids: CASSPTGGGYGYTF. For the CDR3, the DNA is TGCGCCAGCAGCCCAACTGGCGGGGGGTATGGCTACACCTTC.

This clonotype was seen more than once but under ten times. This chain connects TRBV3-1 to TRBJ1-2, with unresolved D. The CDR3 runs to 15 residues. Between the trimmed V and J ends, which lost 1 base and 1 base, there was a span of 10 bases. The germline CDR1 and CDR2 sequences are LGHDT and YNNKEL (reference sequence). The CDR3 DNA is TGTGCCAGCAGCCAAGTCGAGGCAGTTAACTATGGCTACACCTTC. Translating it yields CASSQVEAVNYGYTF.

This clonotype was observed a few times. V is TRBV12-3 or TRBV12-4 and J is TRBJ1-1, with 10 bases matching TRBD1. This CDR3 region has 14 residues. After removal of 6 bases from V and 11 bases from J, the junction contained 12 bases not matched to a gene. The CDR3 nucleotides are TGTGCCAGCAGACACACCGGGACAGGGGTGGGCGCTTTCTTT. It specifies CASRHTGTGVGAFF.

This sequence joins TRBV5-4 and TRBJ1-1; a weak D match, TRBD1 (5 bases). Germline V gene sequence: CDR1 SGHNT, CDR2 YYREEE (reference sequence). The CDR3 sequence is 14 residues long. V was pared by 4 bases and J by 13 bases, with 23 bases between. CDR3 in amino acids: CASSPLADSHSGFF. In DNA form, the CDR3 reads TGTGCCAGCAGCCCACTTGCAGACAGTCACTCAGGTTTCTTT.

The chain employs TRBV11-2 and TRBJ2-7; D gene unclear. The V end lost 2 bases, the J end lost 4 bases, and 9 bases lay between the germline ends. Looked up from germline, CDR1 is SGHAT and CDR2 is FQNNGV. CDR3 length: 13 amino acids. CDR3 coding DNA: TGTGCCAGCAGCTTATCCCGGTTATACGAGCAGTACTTC. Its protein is CASSLSRLYEQYF.

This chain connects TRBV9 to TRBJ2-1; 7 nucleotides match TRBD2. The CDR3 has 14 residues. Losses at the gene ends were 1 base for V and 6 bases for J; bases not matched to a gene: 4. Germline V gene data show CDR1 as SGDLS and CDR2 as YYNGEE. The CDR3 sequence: CASSVRGVSNEQFF. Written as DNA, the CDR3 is TGTGCCAGCAGCGTACGGGGGGTTAGCAATGAGCAGTTCTTC.

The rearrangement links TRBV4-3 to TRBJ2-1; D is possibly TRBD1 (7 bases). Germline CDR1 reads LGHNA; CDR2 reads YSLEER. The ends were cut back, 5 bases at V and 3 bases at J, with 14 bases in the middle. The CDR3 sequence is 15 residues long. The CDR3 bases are TGCGCCAGCAGCTCGGAGGGGGCGGGCTACAATGAGCAGTTCTTC. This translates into CASSSEGAGYNEQFF.

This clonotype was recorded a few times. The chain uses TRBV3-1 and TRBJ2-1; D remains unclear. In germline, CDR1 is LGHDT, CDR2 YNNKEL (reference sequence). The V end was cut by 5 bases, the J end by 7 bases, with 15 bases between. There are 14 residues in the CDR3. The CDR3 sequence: CASSSLAVMNEQFF. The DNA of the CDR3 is TGTGCCAGCAGCTCTTTAGCAGTCATGAATGAGCAGTTCTTC.

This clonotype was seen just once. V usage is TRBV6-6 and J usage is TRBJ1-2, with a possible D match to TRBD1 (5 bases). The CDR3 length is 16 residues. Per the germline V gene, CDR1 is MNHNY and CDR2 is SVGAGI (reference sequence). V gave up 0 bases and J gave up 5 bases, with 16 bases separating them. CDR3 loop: CASSYSWDPSGYGYTF. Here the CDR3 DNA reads TGTGCCAGCAGTTACTCGTGGGACCCGAGTGGGTATGGCTACACCTTC.

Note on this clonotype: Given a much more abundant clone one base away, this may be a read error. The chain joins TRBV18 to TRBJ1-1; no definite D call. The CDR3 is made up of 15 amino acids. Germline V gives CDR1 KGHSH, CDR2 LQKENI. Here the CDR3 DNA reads TGTGCCTGCTCACCTTTAGGCCCGGGCAACACTGAAGCTTTCTTT. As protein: CACSPLGPGNTEAFF.

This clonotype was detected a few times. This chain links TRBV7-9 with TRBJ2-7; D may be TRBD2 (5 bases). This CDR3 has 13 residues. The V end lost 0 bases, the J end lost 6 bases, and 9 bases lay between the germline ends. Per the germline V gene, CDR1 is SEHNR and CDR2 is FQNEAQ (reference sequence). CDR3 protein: CASSLAEVREQYF. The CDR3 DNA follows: TGTGCCAGCAGCTTAGCGGAGGTTCGCGAGCAGTACTTC.

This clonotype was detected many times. The CDR3 region has the DNA TGTGCCAGCAGTCCACAGGGGGTGGGGAACCAGCCCCAGCATTTT. The encoded protein is CASSPQGVGNQPQHF. The V call is TRBV6-2 or TRBV6-3, the J call TRBJ1-5, with 8 bases lining up with TRBD1. CDR1 and CDR2 from the germline V gene are MNHEY and SVGEGT. The CDR3 loop spans 15 amino acids. Trimming at V came to 5 bases and at J to 7 bases, leaving 10 bases not matched to a gene.

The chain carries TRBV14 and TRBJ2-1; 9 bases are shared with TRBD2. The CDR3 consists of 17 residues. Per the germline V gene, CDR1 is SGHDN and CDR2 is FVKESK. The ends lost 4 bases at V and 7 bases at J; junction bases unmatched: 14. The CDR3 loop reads CASSLDRLAGPGNEQFF. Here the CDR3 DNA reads TGTGCCAGCAGCCTAGACCGGCTAGCGGGGCCGGGGAATGAGCAGTTCTTC.

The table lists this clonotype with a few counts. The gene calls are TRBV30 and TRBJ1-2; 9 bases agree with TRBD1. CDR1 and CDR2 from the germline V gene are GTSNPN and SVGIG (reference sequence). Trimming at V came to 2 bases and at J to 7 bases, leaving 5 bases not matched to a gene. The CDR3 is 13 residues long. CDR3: CAWSTGTGSGYTF. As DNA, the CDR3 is TGTGCCTGGAGTACCGGGACAGGGTCTGGCTACACCTTC.

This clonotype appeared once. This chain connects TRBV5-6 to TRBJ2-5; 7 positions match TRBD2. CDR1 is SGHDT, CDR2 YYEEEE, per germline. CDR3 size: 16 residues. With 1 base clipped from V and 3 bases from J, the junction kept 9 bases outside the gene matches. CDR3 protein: CASSLLAESTKETQYF. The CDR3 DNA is TGTGCCAGCAGCTTGCTAGCGGAGTCAACCAAAGAGACCCAGTACTTC.

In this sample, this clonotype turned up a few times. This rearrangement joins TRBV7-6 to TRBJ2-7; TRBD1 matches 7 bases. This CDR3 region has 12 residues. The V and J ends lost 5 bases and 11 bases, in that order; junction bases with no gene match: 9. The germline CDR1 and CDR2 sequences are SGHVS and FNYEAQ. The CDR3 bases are TGTGCCAGCAGCCATCGACAGGGTGAAAAGTACTTC. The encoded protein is CASSHRQGEKYF.

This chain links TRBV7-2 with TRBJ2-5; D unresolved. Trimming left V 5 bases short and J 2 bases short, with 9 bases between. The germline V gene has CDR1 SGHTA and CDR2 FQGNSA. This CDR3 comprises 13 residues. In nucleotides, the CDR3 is TGTGCCAGCAGCCTCACCCTGCAAGAGACCCAGTACTTC. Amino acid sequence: CASSLTLQETQYF.

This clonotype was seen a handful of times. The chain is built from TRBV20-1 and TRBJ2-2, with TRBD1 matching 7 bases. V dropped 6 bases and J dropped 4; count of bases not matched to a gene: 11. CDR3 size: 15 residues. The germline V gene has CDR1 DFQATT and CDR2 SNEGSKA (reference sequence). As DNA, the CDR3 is TGCAGTGCCACGAGAGGGGGCGCGGGCACCGGGGAGCTGTTTTTT. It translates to CSATRGGAGTGELFF.

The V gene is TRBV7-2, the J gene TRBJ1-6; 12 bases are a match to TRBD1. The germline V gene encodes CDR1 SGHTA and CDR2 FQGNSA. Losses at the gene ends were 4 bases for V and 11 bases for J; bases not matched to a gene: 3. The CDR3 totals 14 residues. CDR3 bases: TGTGCCAGCAGCTCCGGGACAGGGGGCACACCCCTCCACTTT. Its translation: CASSSGTGGTPLHF.

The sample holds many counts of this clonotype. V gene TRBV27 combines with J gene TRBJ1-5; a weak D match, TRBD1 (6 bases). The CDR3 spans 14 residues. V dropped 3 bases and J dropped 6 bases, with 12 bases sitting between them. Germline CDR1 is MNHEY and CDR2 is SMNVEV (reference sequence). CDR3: CASSFAGGLQPQHF. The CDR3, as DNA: TGTGCCAGCAGTTTCGCCGGGGGGCTTCAGCCCCAGCATTTT.

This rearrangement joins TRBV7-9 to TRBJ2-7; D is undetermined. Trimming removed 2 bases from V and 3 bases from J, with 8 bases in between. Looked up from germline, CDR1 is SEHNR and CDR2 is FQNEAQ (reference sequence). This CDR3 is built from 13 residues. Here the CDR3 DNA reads TGTGCCAGCAGCTTAAATTGGGTCTACGAGCAGTACTTC. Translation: CASSLNWVYEQYF.

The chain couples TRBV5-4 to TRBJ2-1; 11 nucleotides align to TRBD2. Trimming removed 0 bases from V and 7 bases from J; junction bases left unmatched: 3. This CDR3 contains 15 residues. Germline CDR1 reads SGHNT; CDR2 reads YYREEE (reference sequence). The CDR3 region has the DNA TGTGCCAGCAGCTTGGTGGTAGCGGGGGGGAATGAGCAGTTCTTC. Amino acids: CASSLVVAGGNEQFF. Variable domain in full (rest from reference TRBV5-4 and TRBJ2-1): ETGVTQSPTHLIKTRGQQVTLRCSSQSGHNTVSWYQQALGQGPQFIFQYYREEENGRGNFPPRFSGLQFPNYSSELNVNALELDDSALYLCASSLVVAGGNEQFFGPGTRLTVL.

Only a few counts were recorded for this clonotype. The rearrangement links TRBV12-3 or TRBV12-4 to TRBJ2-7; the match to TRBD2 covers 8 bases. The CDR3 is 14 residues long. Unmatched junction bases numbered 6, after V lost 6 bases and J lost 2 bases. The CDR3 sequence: CASRRAGDTYEQYF. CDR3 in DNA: TGTGCCAGCAGGAGAGCGGGGGACACCTACGAGCAGTACTTC.

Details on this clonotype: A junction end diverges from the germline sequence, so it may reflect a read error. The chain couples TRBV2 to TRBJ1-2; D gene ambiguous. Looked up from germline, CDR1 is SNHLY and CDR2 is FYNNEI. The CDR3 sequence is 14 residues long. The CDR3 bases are TGTGCCAGCAGTGATCGGGGTTTAAGTTATGGCTACTCCTTC. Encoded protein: CASSDRGLSYGYSF.

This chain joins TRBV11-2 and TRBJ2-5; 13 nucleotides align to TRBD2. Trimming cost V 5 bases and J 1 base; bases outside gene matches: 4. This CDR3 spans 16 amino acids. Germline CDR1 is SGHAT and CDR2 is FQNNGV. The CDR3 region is CASSEGLAGVQETQYF. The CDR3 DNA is TGTGCCAGCAGCGAAGGACTAGCGGGGGTCCAAGAGACCCAGTACTTC.

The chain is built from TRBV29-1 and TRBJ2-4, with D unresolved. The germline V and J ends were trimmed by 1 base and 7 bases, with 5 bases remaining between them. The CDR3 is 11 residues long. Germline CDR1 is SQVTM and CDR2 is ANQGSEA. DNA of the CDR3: TGCAGCGTTGAAGGGGCGAACATTCAGTACTTC. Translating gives CSVEGANIQYF.

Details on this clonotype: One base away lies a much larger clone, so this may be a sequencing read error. The CDR3, as DNA: TGTGCCAGCAGCTCGCCGGGACGGGGTATATACGAGCAGTACTTC. It translates to CASSSPGRGIYEQYF. J is TRBJ2-7 and V is TRBV7-8, with D perhaps given as TRBD1 or TRBD2 (5 bases each). There are 15 residues in the CDR3. Germline V gene sequence: CDR1 SGHVS, CDR2 FQNEAQ. V lost 4 bases and J lost 4, with 17 bases in between.